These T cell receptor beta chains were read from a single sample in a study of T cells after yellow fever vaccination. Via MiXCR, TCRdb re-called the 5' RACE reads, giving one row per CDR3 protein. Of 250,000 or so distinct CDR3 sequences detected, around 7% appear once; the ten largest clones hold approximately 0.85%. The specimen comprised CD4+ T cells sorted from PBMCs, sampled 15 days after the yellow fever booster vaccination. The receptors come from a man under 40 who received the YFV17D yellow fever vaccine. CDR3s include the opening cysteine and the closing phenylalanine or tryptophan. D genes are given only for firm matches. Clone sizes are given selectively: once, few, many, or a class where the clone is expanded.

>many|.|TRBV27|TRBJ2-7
CASSRGVPEQYF
TGTGCCAGCTCGAGAGGGGTACCCGAGCAGTACTTC
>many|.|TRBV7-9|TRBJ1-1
CASFSWELDTEAFF
TGTGCCAGCTTTTCCTGGGAGTTGGACACTGAAGCTTTCTTT
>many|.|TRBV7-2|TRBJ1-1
CASSLGGSTEAFF
TGTGCCAGCAGCTTAGGAGGGAGCACTGAAGCTTTCTTT
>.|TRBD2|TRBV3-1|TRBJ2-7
CASSGASGGTYEQYF
TGTGCCAGCAGCGGAGCTAGCGGGGGAACCTACGAGCAGTACTTC
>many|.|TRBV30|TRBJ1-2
CAWRGRSPLHRAYGYTF
TGTGCCTGGAGAGGCAGGTCGCCCCTCCACCGGGCCTATGGCTACACCTTC
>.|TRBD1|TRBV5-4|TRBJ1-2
CASRGQGMGGYTF
TGTGCCAGCAGGGGACAGGGGATGGGTGGCTACACCTTC
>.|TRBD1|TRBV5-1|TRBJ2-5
CASSLGQGMSETQYF
TGCGCCAGCAGCTTAGGACAGGGGATGTCGGAGACCCAGTACTTC
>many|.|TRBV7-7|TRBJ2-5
CASSLVFGGQETQYF
TGTGCTAGCAGCTTAGTCTTTGGTGGACAAGAGACCCAGTACTTC
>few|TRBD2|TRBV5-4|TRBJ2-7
CASSSGTSGFLREDF
TGTGCCAGCAGCTCCGGGACTAGCGGTTTCCTACGAGAGGACTTC
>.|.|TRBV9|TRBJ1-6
CASSVRDGNSPLHF
TGTGCCAGCAGCGTCCGGGACGGCAATTCACCCCTCCACTTT
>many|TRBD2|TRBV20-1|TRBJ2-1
CSARDLLAGAYNEQFF
TGCAGTGCTAGAGATCTCCTCGCGGGAGCCTACAATGAGCAGTTCTTC
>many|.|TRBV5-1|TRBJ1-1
CASSPVTEAFF
TGCGCCAGCAGCCCCGTCACCGAAGCTTTCTTT
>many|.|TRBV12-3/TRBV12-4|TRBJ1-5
CASSLRQGNQPQHF
TGTGCCAGCAGTCTTAGACAGGGCAATCAGCCCCAGCATTTT